Detailed here is one T cell receptor (beta chain). Some clones are missing from TCRdb's copy, which holds only in-frame ones; the method was immunoSEQ multiplex PCR. The table includes about 28,000 clones, over 80% detected once. The CDR3 contains 17 residues. Germline V lookup: CDR1 SGHVS, CDR2 FQNEAQ. V lost 3 bases, J lost 7 bases, and 14 bases stayed unmatched. The treatment denotes: randomized to nivolumab then ipilimumab (arm A) or the reverse (arm B). None of the patients previously received DNA-damaging chemotherapy. From thawed PBMCs, live CD3+CD8+ cells negative for CD19 and CD56 were sorted. The sample originates from a study of sequential checkpoint blockade in melanoma. Study information: Randomization was 1:1 between first-line nivolumab→ipilimumab and ipilimumab→nivolumab.

The chain recombines TRBV7-8 with TRBJ2-1, with 8 positions matching TRBD1. Sequencing used CD8+ T cells sorted from blood (inferred from file names), obtained from a patient given nivolumab and ipilimumab in sequence. This clonotype was obtained from a human donor with melanoma. The CDR3 nucleotides are TGTGCCAGCAGCTTTAATTACGCGAGACAGGGGAAGAATGAGCAGTTCTTC. Protein: CASSFNYARQGKNEQFF. Full variable domain (outside the CDR3, taken from reference TRBV7-8 and TRBJ2-1): GAGVSQSPRYKVAKRGQDVALRCDPISGHVSLFWYQQALGQGPEFLTYFQNEAQLDKSGLPSDRFFAERPEGSVSTLKIQRTQQEDSAVYLCASSFNYARQGKNEQFFGPGTRLTVL.